This entry lists 26 T cell receptor beta chains sequenced from one sample in a study of cytomegalovirus exposure and HLA in healthy donors. Assay used: immunoSEQ multiplex PCR; TCRdb lists only in-frame clones, some missing. The table includes about 130,000 clones, 75% to 90% detected once. The sequenced sample was PBMCs. Receptors were obtained from a woman in her late teens or twenties in good health and CMV-seronegative.

The V call is TRBV10-2, the J call TRBJ2-2; 7 bases agree with TRBD2. Per germline, CDR1 WSHSY and CDR2 SAAADI. The CDR3 totals 15 residues. J was trimmed by 7 bases and V by 7 bases; bases with no gene match: 12. The chain's CDR3 is CASTGGGLWIGELFF. For the CDR3, the DNA is TGCGCCAGCACCGGGGGAGGGCTCTGGATCGGGGAGCTGTTTTTT.

This clone occurred once. The V and J genes are TRBV19 and TRBJ1-1; D is possibly TRBD1 (5 bases). CDR3 length: 14 residues. V dropped 6 bases and J dropped 4 bases, with 15 bases sitting between them. Germline V CDR1 and CDR2: LNHDA, SQIVND (reference sequence). The CDR3 spells CASSYQGRITEAFF. For the CDR3, the DNA is TGTGCCAGTAGCTATCAGGGTCGTATCACTGAAGCTTTCTTT.

V usage is TRBV5-1 and J usage is TRBJ2-5, with 10 bases aligning to TRBD1. V dropped 3 bases and J dropped 3; count of bases not matched to a gene: 2. CDR1 is SGHRS, CDR2 YFSETQ, per germline. This CDR3 is built from 14 residues. The CDR3 DNA is TGCGCCAGCAGCTGGACAGGGGGTGAAGAGACCCAGTACTTC. Protein: CASSWTGGEETQYF.

On this clone: The sample carries other DNA sequences with the same CDR3. The chain is built from TRBV28 and TRBJ1-2; a weak D match, TRBD1 (5 bases). Trimming pared 3 bases from V and 8 bases from J, leaving 13 bases between. The CDR3 extends over 13 amino acids. CDR1 is MDHEN, CDR2 SYDVKM, per germline. CDR3 residues: CASSLGQGGGYTF. The CDR3 bases are TGTGCCAGCAGTTTGGGGCAGGGAGGAGGCTACACCTTC.

The chain joins TRBV5-6 to TRBJ2-3; 7 positions match TRBD1. Per the germline V gene, CDR1 is SGHDT and CDR2 is YYEEEE. CDR3 length: 15 residues. V lost 3 bases to trimming and J lost 5 bases; unmatched junction nucleotides: 9. The chain's CDR3 is CASSSRTGSVDTQYF. The CDR3, as DNA: TGTGCCAGCAGCTCGAGGACAGGATCGGTAGATACGCAGTATTTT.

This clone was seen a single time. The rearrangement joins TRBV27 to TRBJ1-5, with a weak D call TRBD1 (5 bases). V lost 5 bases and J 7 bases, leaving 24 bases between the germline ends. Germline V CDR1 and CDR2: MNHEY, SMNVEV (reference sequence). This CDR3 comprises 17 residues. The CDR3 nucleotides are TGTGCCAGCAGTCCCCTCGAAGCCACTCGGGGGGGACAGCCCCAGCATTTT. Its protein product is CASSPLEATRGGQPQHF.

The rearrangement uses TRBV28 and TRBJ2-7, with 7 bases matching TRBD2. V was clipped by 3 bases and J by 2 bases; unmatched bases: 7. This CDR3 spans 15 amino acids. Germline V gene lookup returns CDR1 MDHEN and CDR2 SYDVKM. The DNA for the CDR3 is TGTGCCAGCAGTTTGGGGGGGAGCATCCCCTACGAGCAGTACGTC. It is translated as CASSLGGSIPYEQYV.

The chain recombines TRBV2 with TRBJ1-5; 7 bases are a match to TRBD1. V gave up 6 bases and J gave up 2 bases; unmatched junction bases: 4. The CDR3 has 14 amino acids. Germline-derived CDR1 and CDR2 are SNHLY and FYNNEI. The CDR3 coding sequence is TGTGCCAGCAGAGACAGGGTCGGCAATCAGCCCCAGCATTTT. Its translation: CASRDRVGNQPQHF.

This chain links TRBV6-5 with TRBJ2-1; TRBD1 matches 11 bases. The junction had 3 bases not matched to a gene; V was cut back by 4 bases and J by 7 bases. CDR3 size: 14 residues. The germline gives CDR1 MNHEY, CDR2 SVGAGI. CDR3 nucleotide sequence: TGTGCCAGCAGTTCGGGACAGGGGGGTAATGAGCAGTTCTTC. Translation gives CASSSGQGGNEQFF.

CDR3 coding DNA: TGCATCTACCGCAATGGCTACACCTTC. Its translation is CIYRNGYTF. The chain combines TRBV29-1 with TRBJ1-2; D is undetermined. CDR1 is SQVTM, CDR2 ANQGSEA, per germline. This CDR3 is 9 amino acids long.

The chain couples TRBV19 to TRBJ2-5; 10 bases align to TRBD1. V shed 3 bases, J shed 5 bases, and the junction held 6 bases outside the gene matches. The CDR3 is made up of 15 amino acids. Germline CDR1 LNHDA, CDR2 SQIVND (reference sequence). For the CDR3, the DNA is TGTGCCAGTAGTATCATGGGACAGGGGAGGGAGACCCAGTACTTC. Translating gives CASSIMGQGRETQYF.

The chain employs TRBV18 and TRBJ2-3; 7 bases match TRBD2. Germline trimming cut 3 bases from V and 0 bases from J; bases unmatched to any gene: 6. The CDR3 runs to 16 residues. CDR1 and CDR2 from the germline V gene are KGHSH and LQKENI. In nucleotides, the CDR3 is TGTGCCAGCTCACCCTCACTAGCGACTAGCACAGATACGCAGTATTTT. Residues: CASSPSLATSTDTQYF.

The chain uses TRBV4-2 and TRBJ2-1, with TRBD2 identical over 8 bases. CDR1 LGHNA and CDR2 YNFKEQ come from the germline V gene. CDR3 length: 18 residues. Losses at the gene ends were 0 bases for V and 5 bases for J; bases not matched to a gene: 12. The CDR3 DNA is TGTGCCAGCAGCCAAGATCCCCCGATCGGGGGGGCCGACAATGAGCAGTTCTTC. This encodes CASSQDPPIGGADNEQFF.

V and J are TRBV12-5 and TRBJ2-1; D is unresolved. V lost 1 base and J lost 3, with 7 bases in between. Germline lookup yields CDR1 LGHNT and CDR2 FRNRAP. The CDR3 is 14 residues long. CDR3 region: CASGLGQNYNEQFF. CDR3 bases: TGTGCTAGTGGTTTGGGGCAGAACTACAATGAGCAGTTCTTC.

The V and J genes are TRBV6-5 and TRBJ2-2; D is perhaps TRBD1 (5 bases). V lost 6 bases and J 6 bases, leaving 14 bases between the germline ends. The CDR3 length is 14 residues. In germline, CDR1 is MNHEY, CDR2 SVGAGI. The CDR3 sequence is CASRRDSASGELFF. Written as DNA, the CDR3 is TGTGCCAGCAGGCGAGACAGTGCTTCCGGGGAGCTGTTTTTT.

The chain carries TRBV30 and TRBJ1-1; no firm D call. Germline CDR1 and CDR2: GTSNPN and SVGIG (reference sequence). Trimming left V 8 bases short and J 4 bases short, with 14 bases between. The CDR3 spans 12 residues. This CDR3 reads CARTRGGTEAFF. For the CDR3, the DNA is TGTGCCCGGACCCGGGGTGGCACTGAAGCTTTCTTT.

The rearrangement uses TRBV27 and TRBJ2-1, with 11 nucleotides matching TRBD2. Germline-derived CDR1 and CDR2 are MNHEY and SMNVEV (reference sequence). The CDR3 spans 17 residues. The ends lost 5 bases at V and 0 bases at J; junction bases unmatched: 6. The CDR3: CASSPSGGNPSYNEQFF. For the CDR3, the DNA is TGTGCCAGCAGTCCTAGCGGGGGGAACCCCTCCTACAATGAGCAGTTCTTC.

The chain carries TRBV12-5 and TRBJ2-3, with 8 bases identical to TRBD2. This CDR3 is built from 14 residues. The germline CDR1 and CDR2 sequences are LGHNT and FRNRAP. Trimming took 3 bases from V and 7 from J; bases not matched to a gene: 6. The CDR3 is CASGFSGGPYTQYF. CDR3 DNA: TGTGCTAGTGGTTTTTCGGGAGGGCCATATACGCAGTATTTT.

The chain recombines TRBV2 with TRBJ1-5; D is unclear. Trimming removed 3 bases at V and 0 bases at J, with 6 bases between. The CDR3 consists of 14 residues. The V gene's germline CDR1 is SNHLY and CDR2 FYNNEI. The CDR3, as DNA: TGTGCCAGCAGTGACGTCAGTAGCAATCAGCCCCAGCATTTT. It is translated as CASSDVSSNQPQHF.

This rearrangement joins TRBV6-5 to TRBJ1-2; 8 nucleotides line up with TRBD1. Unmatched junction bases numbered 5, after V lost 4 bases and J lost 4 bases. Germline lookup yields CDR1 MNHEY and CDR2 SVGAGI. CDR3 length: 14 amino acids. In nucleotides, the CDR3 is TGTGCCAGCAGTTTCAGGACAGGGCTCTATGGCTACACCTTC. Amino acids: CASSFRTGLYGYTF.

The chain has TRBV5-8 and TRBJ2-7; possibly TRBD2 for D (6 bases). V dropped 4 bases and J dropped 0 bases, with 14 bases sitting between them. The CDR3 is 15 residues long. The germline V gene has CDR1 SGHTS and CDR2 YDEGEE. In DNA form, the CDR3 reads TGTGCCAGCAGCCCTCCCGCGGGGCCCTCCTACGAGCAGTACTTC. Translation: CASSPPAGPSYEQYF. The whole variable domain, remainder taken from reference TRBV5-8 and TRBJ2-7, is EAGVTQSPTHLIKTRGQQATLRCSPISGHTSVYWYQQALGLGLQFLLWYDEGEERNRGNFPPRFSGRQFPNYSSELNVNALELEDSALYLCASSPPAGPSYEQYFGPGTRLTVT.

J is TRBJ1-4 and V is TRBV5-1, with D possibly being TRBD1 (6 bases). The V gene lost 4 bases and the J gene lost 0 bases, with 22 bases spanning the gap. This CDR3 has 19 amino acids. CDR1 is SGHRS, CDR2 YFSETQ, per germline. The CDR3 sequence: CASSRTGGLPPTTNEKLFF. DNA of the CDR3: TGCGCCAGCAGCCGGACGGGGGGGCTCCCCCCCACAACTAATGAAAAACTGTTTTTT.

This chain links TRBV7-9 with TRBJ1-3, with no clear D. CDR3 length: 17 residues. V lost 1 base and J lost 0, with 13 bases in between. Germline V CDR1 and CDR2: SEHNR, FQNEAQ (reference sequence). CDR3 bases: TGTGCCAGCAGCTTAGTACGGCGGGGTGGCTCTGGAAACACCATATATTTT. It codes for CASSLVRRGGSGNTIYF.

The rearrangement uses TRBV30 and TRBJ2-7; D is uncertain. Germline-derived CDR1 and CDR2 are GTSNPN and SVGIG (reference sequence). There are 12 residues in the CDR3. The ends were cut back, 0 bases at V and 13 bases at J, with 16 bases in the middle. In DNA form, the CDR3 reads TGTGCCTGGAGTGTAAGAAGTCGGGTTCTCTACTTC. This gives the protein CAWSVRSRVLYF.

This chain uses TRBV15 with TRBJ2-3; TRBD2 aligns across 8 bases. After removal of 4 bases from V and 5 bases from J, the junction contained 8 bases not matched to a gene. The V gene's germline CDR1 is LNHNV and CDR2 YYDKDF (reference sequence). CDR3 length: 15 residues. CDR3 nucleotides: TGTGCCACCAGCATGAGGAGCGGGGGCGGAGATACGCAGTATTTT. Translation gives CATSMRSGGGDTQYF.

The chain has TRBV18 and TRBJ1-1; perhaps TRBD1 as D (5 bases). The CDR3 has 14 residues. Germline V gene sequence: CDR1 KGHSH, CDR2 LQKENI. V shed 1 base and J shed 5 bases, with 11 bases lying between them. The CDR3 DNA is TGTGCCAGCTCACCACAAGGGGCGAGGACTGAAGCTTTCTTT. Translation gives CASSPQGARTEAFF.